This T cell receptor beta chain stems from a study of CD8+ T cells in alopecia areata. Study at large: Treated patients received oral tofacitinib, 5 to 10 mg twice daily. Tofacitinib therapy lasting 6 to 18 months was followed by 6 months off drug. Percent of scalp involved defined treated patients' severity scores. Whole-study findings and limits: On tofacitinib, scalp and blood still held many of the expanded lesional clones.

Treatment: oral pan-JAK inhibitor, 5-10 mg twice daily. CDR3 size: 12 residues. The V end lost 5 bases, the J end lost 4 bases, and 8 bases lay between the germline ends. The V gene's germline CDR1 is SGHAT and CDR2 FQNNGV. In regard to this clone: Its antigen is unknown.

Investigators isolated RNA and reverse transcribed it into cDNA to act as the sequencing template. The protocol was immunoSEQ multiplex PCR, while the TCRdb copy is restricted to in-frame clones and leaves out a portion. There are about 290,000 clones in the sample; 55% to 75% occur only once, and 1.8% lies in the top ten. This chain joins TRBV11-2 and TRBJ1-2; D unclear. This sample comprised CD4+ T cells sorted from blood, obtained at week 24, from a patient treated with tofacitinib. This TCR derives from a human donor with alopecia areata. The CDR3 coding sequence is TGTGCCAGCAGCCCCGGGAGCTATGGCTACACCTTC. Protein: CASSPGSYGYTF.